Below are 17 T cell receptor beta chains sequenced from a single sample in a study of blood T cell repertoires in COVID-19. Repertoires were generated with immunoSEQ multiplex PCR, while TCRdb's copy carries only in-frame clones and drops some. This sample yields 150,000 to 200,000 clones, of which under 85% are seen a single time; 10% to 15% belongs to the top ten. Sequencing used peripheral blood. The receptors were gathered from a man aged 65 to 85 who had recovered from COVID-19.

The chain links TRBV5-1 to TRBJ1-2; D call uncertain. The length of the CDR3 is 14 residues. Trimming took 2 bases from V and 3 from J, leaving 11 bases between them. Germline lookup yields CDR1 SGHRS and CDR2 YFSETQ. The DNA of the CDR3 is TGCGCCAGCAGCTTATTCCGAGGGCACTATGGCTACACCTTC. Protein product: CASSLFRGHYGYTF. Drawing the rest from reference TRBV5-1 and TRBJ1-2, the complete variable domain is KAGVTQTPRYLIKTRGQQVTLSCSPISGHRSVSWYQQTPGQGLQFLFEYFSETQRNKGNFPGRFSGRQFSNSRSEMNVSTLELGDSALYLCASSLFRGHYGYTFGSGTRLTVV.

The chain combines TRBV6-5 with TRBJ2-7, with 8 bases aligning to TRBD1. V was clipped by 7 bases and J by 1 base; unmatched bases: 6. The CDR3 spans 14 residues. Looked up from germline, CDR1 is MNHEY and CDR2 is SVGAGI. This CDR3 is CASKDRGLSYEQYF. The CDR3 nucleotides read TGTGCCAGCAAAGACAGGGGACTTTCCTACGAGCAGTACTTC.

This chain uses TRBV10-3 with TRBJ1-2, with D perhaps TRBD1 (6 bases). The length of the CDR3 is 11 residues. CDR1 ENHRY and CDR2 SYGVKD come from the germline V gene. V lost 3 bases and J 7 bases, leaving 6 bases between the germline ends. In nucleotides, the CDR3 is TGTGCCATCAGTGAACAGGGTGGCTACACCTTC. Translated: CAISEQGGYTF.

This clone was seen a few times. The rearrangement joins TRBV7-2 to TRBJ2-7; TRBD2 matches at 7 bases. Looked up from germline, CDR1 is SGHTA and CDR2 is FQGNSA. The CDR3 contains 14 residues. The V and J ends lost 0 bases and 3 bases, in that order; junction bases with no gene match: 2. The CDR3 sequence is CASSLAGGNYEQYF. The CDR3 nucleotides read TGTGCCAGCAGCTTAGCGGGAGGGAACTACGAGCAGTACTTC.

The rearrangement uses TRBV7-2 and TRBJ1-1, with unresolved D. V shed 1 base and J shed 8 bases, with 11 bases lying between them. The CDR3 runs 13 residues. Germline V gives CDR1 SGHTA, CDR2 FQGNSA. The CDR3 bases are TGTGCCAGCAGCTTAGGGAGGTTTCAGGAAGCTTTCTTT. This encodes CASSLGRFQEAFF.

The CDR3 protein is CASSFGDRVYGYTF. CDR3 DNA: TGTGCCAGCAGTTTTGGGGACAGAGTATATGGCTACACCTTC. J is TRBJ1-2 and V is TRBV28; TRBD1 agrees at 7 bases. The CDR3 sequence is 14 residues long. J gave up 5 bases and V 3 bases, and 6 bases lay outside the gene matches. Germline CDR1 MDHEN, CDR2 SYDVKM.

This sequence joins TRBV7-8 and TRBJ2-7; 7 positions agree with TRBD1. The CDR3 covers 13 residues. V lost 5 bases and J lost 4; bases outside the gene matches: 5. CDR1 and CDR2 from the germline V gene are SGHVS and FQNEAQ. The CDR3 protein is CASSGTAQYEQYF. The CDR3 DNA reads TGTGCCAGCAGCGGGACAGCACAATACGAGCAGTACTTC.

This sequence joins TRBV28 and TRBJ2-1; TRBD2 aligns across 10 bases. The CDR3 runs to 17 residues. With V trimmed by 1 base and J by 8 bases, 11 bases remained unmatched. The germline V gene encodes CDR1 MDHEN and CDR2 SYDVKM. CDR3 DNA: TGTGCCAGCAGTTTATTAGAAGCGGGAGGGTCCGGCTATGAGCAGTTCTTC. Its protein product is CASSLLEAGGSGYEQFF.

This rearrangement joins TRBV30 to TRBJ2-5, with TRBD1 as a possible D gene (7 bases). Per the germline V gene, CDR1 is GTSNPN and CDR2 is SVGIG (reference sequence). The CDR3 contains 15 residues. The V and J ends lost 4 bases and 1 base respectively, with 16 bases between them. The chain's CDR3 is CAWNSGQRVQETQYF. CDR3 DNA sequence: TGTGCCTGGAATTCGGGACAGCGGGTCCAAGAGACCCAGTACTTC. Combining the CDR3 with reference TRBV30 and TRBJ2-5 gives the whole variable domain SQTIHQWPATLVQPVGSPLSLECTVEGTSNPNLYWYRQAAGRGLQLLFYSVGIGQISSEVPQNLSASRPQDRQFILSSKKLLLSDSGFYLCAWNSGQRVQETQYFGPGTRLLVL.

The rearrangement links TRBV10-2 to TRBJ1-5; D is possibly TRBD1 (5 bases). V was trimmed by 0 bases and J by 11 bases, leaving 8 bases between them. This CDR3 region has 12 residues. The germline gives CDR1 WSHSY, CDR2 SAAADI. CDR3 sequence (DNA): TGCGCCAGCAGTGAGTCGGGGGGGGCCCAGCATTTT. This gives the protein CASSESGGAQHF.

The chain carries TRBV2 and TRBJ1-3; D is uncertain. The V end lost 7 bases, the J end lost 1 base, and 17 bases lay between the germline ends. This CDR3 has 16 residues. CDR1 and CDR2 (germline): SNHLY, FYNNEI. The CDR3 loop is CASMGSGIRSGNTIYF. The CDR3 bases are TGTGCCAGCATGGGCAGCGGGATCCGATCTGGAAACACCATATATTTT.

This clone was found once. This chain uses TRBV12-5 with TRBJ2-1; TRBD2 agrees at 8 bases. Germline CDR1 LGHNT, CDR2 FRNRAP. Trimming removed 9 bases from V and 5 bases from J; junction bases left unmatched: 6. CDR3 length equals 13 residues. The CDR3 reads CASGRDWDNEQFF. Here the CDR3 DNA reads TGTGCTAGCGGGAGGGATTGGGACAATGAGCAGTTCTTC.

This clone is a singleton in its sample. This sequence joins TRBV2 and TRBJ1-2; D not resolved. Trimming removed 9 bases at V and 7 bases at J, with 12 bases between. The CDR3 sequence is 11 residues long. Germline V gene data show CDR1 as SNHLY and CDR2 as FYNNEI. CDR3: CASTELSGYTF. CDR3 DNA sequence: TGTGCCAGTACAGAGTTGAGTGGCTACACCTTC.

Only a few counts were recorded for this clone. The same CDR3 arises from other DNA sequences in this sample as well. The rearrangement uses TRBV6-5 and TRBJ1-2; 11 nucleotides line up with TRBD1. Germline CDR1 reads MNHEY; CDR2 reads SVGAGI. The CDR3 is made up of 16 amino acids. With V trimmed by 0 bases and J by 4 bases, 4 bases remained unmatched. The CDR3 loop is CASSYSGTGGLYGYTF. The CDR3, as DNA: TGTGCCAGCAGTTACTCGGGGACAGGGGGTCTCTATGGCTACACCTTC.

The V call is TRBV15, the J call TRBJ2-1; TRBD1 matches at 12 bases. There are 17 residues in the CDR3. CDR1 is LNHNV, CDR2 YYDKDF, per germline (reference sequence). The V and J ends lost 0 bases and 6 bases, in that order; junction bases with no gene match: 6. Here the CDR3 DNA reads TGTGCCACCAGCAGAGATTTCCCGGGACAGGGGGCCAATGAGCAGTTCTTC. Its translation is CATSRDFPGQGANEQFF.

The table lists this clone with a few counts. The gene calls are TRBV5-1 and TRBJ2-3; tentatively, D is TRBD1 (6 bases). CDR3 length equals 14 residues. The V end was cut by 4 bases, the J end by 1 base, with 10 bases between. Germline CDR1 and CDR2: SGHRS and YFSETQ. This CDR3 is CASSPDSGTDTQYF. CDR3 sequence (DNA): TGCGCCAGCAGCCCGGACAGCGGCACAGATACGCAGTATTTT.

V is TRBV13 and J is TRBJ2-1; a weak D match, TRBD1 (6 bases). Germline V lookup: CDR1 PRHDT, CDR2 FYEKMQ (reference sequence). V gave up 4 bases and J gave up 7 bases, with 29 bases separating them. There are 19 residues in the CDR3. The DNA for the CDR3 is TGTGCCAGCAGCTCAACCCCAGGGGTGGCTAGAAGAGCTTGGAATGAGCAGTTCTTC. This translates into CASSSTPGVARRAWNEQFF.